Sequencing of this T cell receptor (beta chain) was carried out in a study of OX40 agonist ivuxolimab in advanced cancers. Study summary: Of mixed ages from roughly 23 to 85 and averaging about 60 years, the group was about 86% male. Eligibility rules accepted prior anti-PD-1, anti-PD-L1 or anti-CTLA-4 therapy, and 40% to 50% had some.

The table came from immunoSEQ multiplex PCR; TCRdb's copy has only in-frame clones and leaves some out. This sample has some 51,000 clones, with around 88% found just once. Germline lookup yields CDR1 SGHDN and CDR2 FVKESK. Trimming cost V 1 base and J 4 bases, with 7 bases left between them. CDR3 length equals 13 residues. Autoimmune disease history or systemic immunosuppression meant exclusion. The sequencing used CD4+ or CD8+ T cells sorted from blood, collected in a trial of the OX40 agonist ivuxolimab. The sequence was collected from an adult with an advanced solid tumor such as melanoma, head and neck, liver or kidney cancer. V gene TRBV14 combines with J gene TRBJ1-1, with no clear D. CDR3 sequence reads: CASSQGGSTEAFF. The CDR3 coding sequence is TGTGCCAGCAGCCAAGGAGGAAGCACTGAAGCTTTCTTT.